The rows below give T cell receptor beta chains drawn from one sample of a study of Graves' ophthalmopathy and Graves' hyperthyroidism. Via MiXCR, TCRdb re-called the multiplex PCR reads, giving one row per CDR3 protein. The table has about 480,000 distinct CDR3 sequences, approximately 15% seen once. Sequencing was carried out using blood. These receptors were obtained from a woman in her thirties with Graves' ophthalmopathy. The CDR3 runs from the conserved cysteine through the conserved F or W. A D gene is named only where the DNA matches it firmly. The size field is filled for only some rows; it gives once, few, many or a size class.

.	.	TRBV20-1	TRBJ1-1	CSAGFVEAFF	TGCAGTGCCGGTTTTGTTGAAGCTTTCTTT
many	TRBD1	TRBV6-1	TRBJ2-7	CASRPNPGTGTYEQYF	TGTGCCAGCAGACCCAATCCCGGGACAGGGACTTACGAGCAGTACTTC
many	TRBD1	TRBV6-5	TRBJ1-2	CASSFYRGANYGYTF	TGTGCCAGCAGTTTCTACAGGGGAGCTAACTATGGCTACACCTTC
.	TRBD1	TRBV4-1	TRBJ2-7	CASSPPGTGIEQYF	TGCGCCAGCAGCCCCCCCGGGACAGGGATCGAGCAGTACTTC
.	.	TRBV5-6	TRBJ2-5	CASSPAGHQETQYF	TGTGCCAGCAGCCCAGCGGGCCACCAAGAGACCCAGTACTTC
.	.	TRBV10-2	TRBJ2-3	CASFRGAMDTQYF	TGCGCCAGCTTCCGGGGGGCCATGGATACGCAGTATTTT
many	.	TRBV12-5	TRBJ2-5	CASGLGHTGYKGETQYF	TGTGCTAGTGGTTTGGGCCATACAGGGTATAAGGGAGAGACCCAGTACTTC
.	.	TRBV6-5	TRBJ1-3	CASSYRADYSGNTIYF	TGTGCCAGCAGTTACAGGGCAGATTACTCTGGAAACACCATATATTTT
many	TRBD1	TRBV2	TRBJ1-1	CASTTDRDTEAFF	TGTGCCAGCACCACGGACAGGGACACTGAAGCTTTCTTT
many	.	TRBV9	TRBJ2-2	CASSEVGPTGELFF	TGTGCCAGCAGCGAGGTGGGGCCTACCGGGGAGCTGTTTTTT
once	.	TRBV20-1	TRBJ1-5	CSARDFKDNNQPQHF	TGCAGTGCTAGAGATTTTAAGGACAACAATCAGCCCCAGCATTTT
many	.	TRBV4-2	TRBJ1-5	CASSQAIGPKYQPQHF	TGTGCCAGCAGCCAAGCGATAGGGCCAAAATATCAGCCCCAGCATTTT
many	.	TRBV6-1	TRBJ1-6	CASSEFARPPLHF	TGTGCCAGCAGTGAATTTGCCAGGCCACCCCTCCACTTT
.	TRBD1	TRBV6-1	TRBJ2-2	CATGTGWSGELFF	TGTGCCACCGGGACAGGGTGGTCCGGGGAGCTGTTTTTT
.	.	TRBV10-2	TRBJ1-1	CASSDVNRVTEVFF	TGCGCCAGCAGTGACGTAAACAGGGTTACTGAAGTTTTCTTT
many	TRBD2	TRBV12-3/TRBV12-4	TRBJ2-5	CASSRRTSGGETQYF	TGTGCCAGCAGCCGAAGGACTAGCGGGGGGGAGACCCAGTACTTC
many	.	TRBV5-1	TRBJ2-3	CASSLGSSDTQYF	TGCGCCAGCAGCTTGGGCAGTTCCGATACGCAGTATTTT
many	.	TRBV18	TRBJ1-6	CASSPRERAPLHF	TGTGCCAGCTCACCACGGGAGAGGGCACCCCTCCACTTT
many	TRBD1	TRBV11-2	TRBJ2-2	CASSRTGGRTGELFF	TGTGCCAGCAGCCGGACAGGGGGCAGGACCGGGGAGCTGTTTTTT
many	.	TRBV20-1	TRBJ1-1	CSARPILGPNTEAFF	TGCAGTGCTAGACCGATCTTAGGACCAAACACTGAAGCTTTCTTT
many	.	TRBV7-4	TRBJ1-1	CASSGKIEAFF	TGTGCCAGCAGCGGAAAGATAGAAGCTTTCTTT
many	.	TRBV30	TRBJ1-5	CAWSPGANSNQPQHF	TGTGCCTGGAGTCCGGGGGCAAATAGCAATCAGCCCCAGCATTTT
once	TRBD2	TRBV13	TRBJ2-3	CASSPGTSGVLDTQYF	TGTGCCAGCAGCCCCGGGACTAGCGGGGTGTTAGATACGCAGTATTTT
many	.	TRBV3-1	TRBJ2-6	CASSRGLGGANVLTF	TGTGCCAGCAGCCGAGGACTTGGTGGGGCCAACGTCCTGACTTTC
many	.	TRBV15	TRBJ1-5	CATSRDLVRGHNQPQHF	TGTGCCACCAGCAGAGATCTTGTGAGAGGGCACAATCAGCCCCAGCATTTT
many	TRBD1	TRBV7-9	TRBJ2-2	CASSLASGQGTELFF	TGTGCCAGCAGCTTAGCTTCGGGACAGGGGACGGAGCTGTTTTTT
.	.	TRBV5-5	TRBJ2-7	CASTTLYGQLAEQYF	TGTGCCAGCACCACCCTGTATGGACAGCTAGCTGAGCAGTACTTC
many	.	TRBV28	TRBJ1-6	CASSVSQPYNSPLHF	TGTGCCAGCAGCGTATCACAGCCTTATAATTCACCCCTCCACTTT
.	.	TRBV6-1	TRBJ1-5	CASSEGLINQPQHF	TGTGCCAGCAGTGAAGGGCTGATTAATCAGCCCCAGCATTTT
many	TRBD1	TRBV2	TRBJ1-5	CASTPEQGAINQPQHF	TGTGCCAGCACCCCGGAACAGGGGGCAATCAATCAGCCCCAGCATTTT
many	TRBD2	TRBV6-5	TRBJ2-5	CASSYSWGSGGKETQYF	TGTGCCAGCAGTTACTCGTGGGGTAGCGGGGGGAAAGAGACCCAGTACTTC
.	.	TRBV18	TRBJ1-1	CASSPFRGGAVEAFF	TGTGCCAGCTCACCGTTTAGGGGGGGCGCGGTTGAAGCTTTCTTT
.	TRBD2	TRBV12-3/TRBV12-4	TRBJ2-7	CASSSASGGDRREQYF	TGTGCCAGCAGTTCGGCTAGCGGGGGGGACCGCCGCGAGCAGTACTTC